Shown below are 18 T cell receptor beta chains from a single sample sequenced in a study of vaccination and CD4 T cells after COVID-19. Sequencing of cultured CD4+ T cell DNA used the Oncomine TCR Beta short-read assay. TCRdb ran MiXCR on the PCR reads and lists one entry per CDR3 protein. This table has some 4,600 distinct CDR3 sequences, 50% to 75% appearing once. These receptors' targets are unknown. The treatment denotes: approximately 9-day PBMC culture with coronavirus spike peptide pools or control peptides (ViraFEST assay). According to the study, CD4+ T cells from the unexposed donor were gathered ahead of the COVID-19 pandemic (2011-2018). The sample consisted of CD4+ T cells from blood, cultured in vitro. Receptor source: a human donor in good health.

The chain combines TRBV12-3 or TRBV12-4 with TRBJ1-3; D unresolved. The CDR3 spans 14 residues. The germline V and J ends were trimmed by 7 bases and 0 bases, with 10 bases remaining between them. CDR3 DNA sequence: TGTGCCAGCACTACTAGCTTCTCTGGAAACACCATATATTTT. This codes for CASTTSFSGNTIYF.

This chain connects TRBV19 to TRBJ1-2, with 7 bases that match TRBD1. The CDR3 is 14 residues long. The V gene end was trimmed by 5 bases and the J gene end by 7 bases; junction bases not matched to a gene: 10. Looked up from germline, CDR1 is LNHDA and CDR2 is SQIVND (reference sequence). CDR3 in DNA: TGTGCCAGTAGTCTAAGACAGGGATCGGGTGGCTACACCTTC. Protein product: CASSLRQGSGGYTF.

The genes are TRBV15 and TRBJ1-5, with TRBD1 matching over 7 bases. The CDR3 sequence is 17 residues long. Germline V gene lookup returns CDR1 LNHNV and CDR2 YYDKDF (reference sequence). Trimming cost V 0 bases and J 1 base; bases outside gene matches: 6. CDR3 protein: CATSRDSARGSNQPQHF. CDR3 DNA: TGTGCCACCAGCAGAGATTCGGCCAGGGGGAGCAATCAGCCCCAGCATTTT.

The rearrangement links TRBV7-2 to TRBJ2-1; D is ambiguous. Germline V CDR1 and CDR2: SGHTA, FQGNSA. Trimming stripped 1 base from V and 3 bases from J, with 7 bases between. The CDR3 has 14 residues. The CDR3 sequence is CASSLGDLYNEQFF. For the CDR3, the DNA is TGTGCCAGCAGCTTAGGAGATCTCTACAATGAGCAGTTCTTC.

The CDR3 nucleotides read TGCAGTGCTAGAGGGGACACCTACGAGCAGTACTTC. It is translated as CSARGDTYEQYF. The chain recombines TRBV20-1 with TRBJ2-7, with a possible D match to TRBD1 (6 bases). The CDR3 runs 12 residues. The germline V gene has CDR1 DFQATT and CDR2 SNEGSKA (reference sequence). V was shortened by 1 base and J by 2 bases, with 6 bases between the two germline ends.

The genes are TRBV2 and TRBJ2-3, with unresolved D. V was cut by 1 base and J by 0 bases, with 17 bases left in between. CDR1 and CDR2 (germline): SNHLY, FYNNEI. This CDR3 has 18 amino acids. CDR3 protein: CASSEDVRSPLSTDTQYF. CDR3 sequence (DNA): TGTGCCAGCAGTGAAGATGTAAGGAGTCCCCTTAGCACAGATACGCAGTATTTT.

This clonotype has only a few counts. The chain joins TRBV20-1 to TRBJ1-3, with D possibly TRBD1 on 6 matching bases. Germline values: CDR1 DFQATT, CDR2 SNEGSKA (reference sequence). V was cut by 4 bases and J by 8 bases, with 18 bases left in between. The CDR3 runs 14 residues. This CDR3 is CSAKDNRERDTIYF. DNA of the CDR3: TGCAGTGCTAAGGATAACAGGGAAAGGGACACCATATATTTT.

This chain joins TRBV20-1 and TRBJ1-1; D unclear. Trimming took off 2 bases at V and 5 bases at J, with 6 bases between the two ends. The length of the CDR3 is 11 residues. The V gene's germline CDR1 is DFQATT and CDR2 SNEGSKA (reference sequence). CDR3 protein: CSARSWTEAFF. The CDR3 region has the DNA TGCAGTGCTAGATCGTGGACTGAAGCTTTCTTT.

The CDR3 is CASSSEQGAFIYGYTF. The CDR3 DNA follows: TGTGCCAGCAGCTCGGAACAGGGGGCTTTTATCTATGGCTACACCTTC. The chain has TRBV7-2 and TRBJ1-2; 9 nucleotides match TRBD1. The germline V gene has CDR1 SGHTA and CDR2 FQGNSA. J lost 4 bases, V lost 4 bases, and 10 bases had no gene match. The CDR3 is made up of 16 amino acids.

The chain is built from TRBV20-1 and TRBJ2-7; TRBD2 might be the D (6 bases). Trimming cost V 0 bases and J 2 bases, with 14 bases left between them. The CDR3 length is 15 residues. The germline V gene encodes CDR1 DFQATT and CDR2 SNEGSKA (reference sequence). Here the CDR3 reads CSARDAGGPPYEQYF. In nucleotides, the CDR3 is TGCAGTGCTAGAGATGCCGGGGGACCTCCCTACGAGCAGTACTTC.

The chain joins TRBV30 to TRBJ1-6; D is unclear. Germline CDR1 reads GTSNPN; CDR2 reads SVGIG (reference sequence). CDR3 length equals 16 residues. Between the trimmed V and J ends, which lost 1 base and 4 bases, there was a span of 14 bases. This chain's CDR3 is CAWSALRVVYNSPLHF. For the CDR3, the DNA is TGTGCCTGGAGTGCGCTGAGGGTGGTGTATAATTCACCCCTCCACTTT.

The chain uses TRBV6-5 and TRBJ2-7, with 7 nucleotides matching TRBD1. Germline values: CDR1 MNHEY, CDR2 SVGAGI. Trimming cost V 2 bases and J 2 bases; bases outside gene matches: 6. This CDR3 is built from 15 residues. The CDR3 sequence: CASSYVPGQTYEQYF. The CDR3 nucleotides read TGTGCCAGCAGTTACGTGCCGGGACAGACCTACGAGCAGTACTTC.

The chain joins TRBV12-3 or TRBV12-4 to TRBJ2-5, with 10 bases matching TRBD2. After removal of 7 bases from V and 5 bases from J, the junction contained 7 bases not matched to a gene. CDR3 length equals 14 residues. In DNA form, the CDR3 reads TGTGCCAGCATTGAGCGGGGGGGCCTGGAGACCCAGTACTTC. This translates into CASIERGGLETQYF.

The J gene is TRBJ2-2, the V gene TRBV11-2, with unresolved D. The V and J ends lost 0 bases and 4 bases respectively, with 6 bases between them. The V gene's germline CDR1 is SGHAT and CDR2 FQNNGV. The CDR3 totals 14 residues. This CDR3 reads CASSLDRGTGELFF. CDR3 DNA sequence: TGTGCCAGCAGCTTAGATAGAGGCACCGGGGAGCTGTTTTTT. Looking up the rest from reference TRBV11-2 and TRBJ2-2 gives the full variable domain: EAGVAQSPRYKIIEKRQSVAFWCNPISGHATLYWYQQILGQGPKLLIQFQNNGVVDDSQLPKDRFSAERLKGVDSTLKIQPAKLEDSAVYLCASSLDRGTGELFFGEGSRLTVL.

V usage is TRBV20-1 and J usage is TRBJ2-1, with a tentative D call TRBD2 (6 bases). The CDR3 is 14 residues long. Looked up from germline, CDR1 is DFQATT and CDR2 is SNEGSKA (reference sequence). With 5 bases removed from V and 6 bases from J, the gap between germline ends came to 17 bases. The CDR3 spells CSAPPAGGGNEQFF. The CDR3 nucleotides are TGCAGTGCTCCTCCCGCCGGGGGAGGCAATGAGCAGTTCTTC.

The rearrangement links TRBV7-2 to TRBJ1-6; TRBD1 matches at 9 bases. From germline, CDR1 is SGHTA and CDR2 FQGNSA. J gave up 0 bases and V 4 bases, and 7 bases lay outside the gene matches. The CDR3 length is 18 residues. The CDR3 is CASSSRQGGYSYNSPLHF. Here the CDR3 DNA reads TGTGCCAGCAGCTCCCGACAGGGGGGTTACTCCTATAATTCACCCCTCCACTTT.

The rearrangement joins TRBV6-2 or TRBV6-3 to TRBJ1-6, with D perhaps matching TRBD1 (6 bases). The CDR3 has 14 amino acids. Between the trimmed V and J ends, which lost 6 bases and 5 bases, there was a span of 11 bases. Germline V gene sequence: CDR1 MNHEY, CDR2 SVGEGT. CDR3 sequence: CASRADSDNSPLHF. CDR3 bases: TGTGCCAGCAGGGCGGACAGTGATAATTCACCCCTCCACTTT.

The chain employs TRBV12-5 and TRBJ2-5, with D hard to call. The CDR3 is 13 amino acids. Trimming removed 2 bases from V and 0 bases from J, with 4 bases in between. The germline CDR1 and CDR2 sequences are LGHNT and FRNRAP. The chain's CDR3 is CASGLRYQETQYF. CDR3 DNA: TGTGCTAGTGGTTTGAGGTACCAAGAGACCCAGTACTTC.